These 31 T cell receptor beta chains came from one sample sequenced in a study of T cells in Graves' hyperthyroidism and ophthalmopathy. The CDR3 regions of TCR beta were amplified from RNA transcripts. An initial round of RT-PCR targeting the TCR CDR3 relied on the HTBI primer set. MiXCR, applied by TCRdb to the multiplex PCR reads, yields one record per CDR3 protein. The data hold about 350,000 distinct CDR3 sequences, with approximately 13% observed a single time. Sequencing was performed on blood. These TCRs come from a woman between 25 and 40 years old with Graves' hyperthyroidism.

This clonotype was found many times. The chain uses TRBV11-2 and TRBJ2-2; weak D call: TRBD2 (6 bases). The V end was cut by 5 bases, the J end by 5 bases, with 12 bases between. Per the germline V gene, CDR1 is SGHAT and CDR2 is FQNNGV. The CDR3 loop spans 14 amino acids. The CDR3 sequence is CASSPGLQTGELFF. The CDR3 coding sequence is TGTGCCAGCAGCCCGGGACTCCAGACCGGGGAGCTGTTTTTT.

This clonotype was counted ten times or more. J is TRBJ2-6 and V is TRBV28; D not certain. Trimming removed 10 bases at V and 0 bases at J, with 13 bases between. The CDR3 runs to 15 residues. Germline V gene data show CDR1 as MDHEN and CDR2 as SYDVKM. The CDR3 reads CATPRRNSGANVLTF. CDR3 coding DNA: TGTGCCACCCCCCGACGGAACTCTGGGGCCAACGTCCTGACTTTC. Complete variable domain (other parts from reference TRBV28 and TRBJ2-6): DVKVTQSSRYLVKRTGEKVFLECVQDMDHENMFWYRQDPGLGLRLIYFSYDVKMKEKGDIPEGYSVSREKKERFSLILESASTNQTSMYLCATPRRNSGANVLTFGAGSRLTVL.

The chain uses TRBV28 and TRBJ2-2; TRBD2 matches at 8 bases. With 8 bases clipped from V and 3 bases from J, the junction kept 8 bases outside the gene matches. Germline V lookup: CDR1 MDHEN, CDR2 SYDVKM. This CDR3 contains 15 residues. CDR3 residues: CASAVAGMDTGELFF. In DNA form, the CDR3 reads TGTGCCAGCGCCGTAGCGGGAATGGACACCGGGGAGCTGTTTTTT.

This clonotype has a handful of counts. This chain connects TRBV3-1 to TRBJ1-5; possible D gene TRBD1, 6 bases. CDR1 is LGHDT, CDR2 YNNKEL, per germline (reference sequence). V was cut by 0 bases and J by 3 bases, with 9 bases left in between. CDR3 length: 15 amino acids. Here the CDR3 reads CASSQDRGNNQPQHF. CDR3 nucleotide sequence: TGTGCCAGCAGCCAAGATAGGGGGAACAATCAGCCCCAGCATTTT.

There are many counts of this clonotype. V gene TRBV2 combines with J gene TRBJ1-5; D remains ambiguous. There are 15 residues in the CDR3. CDR1 SNHLY and CDR2 FYNNEI come from the germline V gene. The V gene lost 0 bases and the J gene lost 7 bases, with 13 bases spanning the gap. DNA of the CDR3: TGTGCCAGCAGTGAAGCTAGGCCCCTGAGGCAGCCCCAGCATTTT. It translates to CASSEARPLRQPQHF.

The chain links TRBV13 to TRBJ1-2; no clear D. Trimming pared 5 bases from V and 0 bases from J, leaving 7 bases between. The germline V gene has CDR1 PRHDT and CDR2 FYEKMQ (reference sequence). The CDR3 covers 13 residues. In DNA form, the CDR3 reads TGTGCCAGCAGCATGGACGCTAACTATGGCTACACCTTC. Its translation is CASSMDANYGYTF.

The V and J genes are TRBV20-1 and TRBJ2-5; D is undetermined. The CDR3 loop spans 10 amino acids. Trimming left V 6 bases short and J 3 bases short, with 5 bases between. Germline CDR1 DFQATT, CDR2 SNEGSKA (reference sequence). The DNA for the CDR3 is TGCAGTGCCGTCGAAGAGACCCAGTACTTC. This encodes CSAVEETQYF.

This clonotype was seen at least ten times. The chain joins TRBV11-2 to TRBJ2-1; perhaps TRBD1 as D (5 bases). CDR3 length: 13 residues. The germline CDR1 and CDR2 sequences are SGHAT and FQNNGV. With 4 bases removed from V and 10 bases from J, the gap between germline ends came to 14 bases. In DNA, the CDR3 is TGTGCCAGCAGCTCCCGTATCCAGGGAGAGCAGTTCTTC. Translating it yields CASSSRIQGEQFF.

This clonotype was observed at least ten times. The V and J genes are TRBV6-2 or TRBV6-3 and TRBJ2-2; no reliable D call. Germline CDR1 reads MNHEY; CDR2 reads SVGEGT. V lost 1 base, J lost 6 bases, and 3 bases lay in between. The CDR3 extends over 12 amino acids. The CDR3: CASSYWAGELFF. CDR3 in DNA: TGTGCCAGCAGTTACTGGGCCGGGGAGCTGTTTTTT.

This clonotype was counted between two and nine times. This chain uses TRBV6-2 or TRBV6-3 with TRBJ2-7, with a tentative D call TRBD2 (5 bases). This CDR3 contains 13 residues. V dropped 10 bases and J dropped 5 bases, with 18 bases sitting between them. The germline gives CDR1 MNHEY, CDR2 SVGEGT. CDR3 sequence (DNA): TGTGCCAATGTACTGCGGTCCGGGAACGAGCAGTACTTC. Its translation: CANVLRSGNEQYF.

In its sample, this clonotype was seen a few times. CDR3 nucleotide sequence: TGCAGTGCTAGTGATCGGAGTTCCCCTACAGATACGCAGTATTTT. Translating it yields CSASDRSSPTDTQYF. The chain combines TRBV20-1 with TRBJ2-3; D gene unclear. Germline CDR1 and CDR2: DFQATT and SNEGSKA (reference sequence). V dropped 3 bases and J dropped 3 bases, with 16 bases sitting between them. This CDR3 comprises 15 residues.

This clonotype was found a few times. The gene calls are TRBV24-1 and TRBJ2-1; D is tentatively TRBD1 or TRBD2 (5 bases each). V lost 4 bases, J lost 5 bases, and 17 bases lay in between. The CDR3 covers 16 residues. Germline-derived CDR1 and CDR2 are KGHDR and SFDVKD. The CDR3 here is CATSETGTKANNEQFF. The CDR3 coding sequence is TGTGCCACCAGTGAGACCGGGACCAAAGCCAACAATGAGCAGTTCTTC.

This clonotype was counted ten times or more. The V call is TRBV6-2 or TRBV6-3, the J call TRBJ2-1; the match to TRBD2 covers 9 bases. Unmatched junction bases numbered 9, after V lost 2 bases and J lost 4 bases. This CDR3 spans 17 amino acids. The V gene's germline CDR1 is MNHEY and CDR2 SVGEGT. As DNA, the CDR3 is TGTGCCAGCAGTTACCGCGTTAGCGGGAGATCATACAATGAGCAGTTCTTC. The encoded protein is CASSYRVSGRSYNEQFF.

Notes on this clonotype: No conserved phenylalanine or tryptophan is present at the end of the CDR3, so a read error is the likely explanation. The chain employs TRBV18 and TRBJ2-4; D gene ambiguous. V lost 9 bases, J lost 0 bases, and 6 bases lay in between. This CDR3 is built from 12 residues. Germline V gene lookup returns CDR1 KGHSH and CDR2 LQKENI. The DNA for the CDR3 is TGTGCCAGTTTGGGAGCCAAAAACATTCAGTACTCC. It yields the protein CASLGAKNIQYS.

This clonotype appeared many times. This rearrangement joins TRBV6-1 to TRBJ1-2; 8 bases align to TRBD1. CDR1 is MNHNS, CDR2 SASEGT, per germline. V was clipped by 6 bases and J by 4 bases; unmatched bases: 7. The CDR3 loop spans 14 amino acids. The CDR3 reads CASRTQGGGYGYTF. The DNA of the CDR3 is TGTGCCAGCAGGACACAGGGGGGTGGCTATGGCTACACCTTC.

This sequence joins TRBV29-1 and TRBJ2-2; 7 nucleotides match TRBD2. V shed 7 bases, J shed 5 bases, and the junction held 10 bases outside the gene matches. The CDR3 length is 14 residues. CDR1 SQVTM and CDR2 ANQGSEA come from the germline V gene. CDR3 DNA: TGCAGCGGCGAGCGGGATACAGGAACCGGGGAGCTGTTTTTT. Translated, it gives CSGERDTGTGELFF.

This clonotype was seen at least ten times. V usage is TRBV24-1 and J usage is TRBJ2-1; D gene ambiguous. CDR1 KGHDR and CDR2 SFDVKD come from the germline V gene. The CDR3 runs to 11 residues. Trimming cost V 3 bases and J 5 bases, with 1 base left between them. The chain's CDR3 is CATSDDNEQFF. The CDR3 coding sequence is TGTGCCACCAGTGATGACAATGAGCAGTTCTTC.

The chain recombines TRBV3-1 with TRBJ2-1; the D call may be TRBD1 or TRBD2 (6 bases each). CDR1 LGHDT and CDR2 YNNKEL come from the germline V gene (reference sequence). Trimming pared 3 bases from V and 3 bases from J, leaving 15 bases between. This CDR3 spans 16 amino acids. The CDR3 spells CASSQSIGGHYNEQFF. The CDR3 nucleotides read TGTGCCAGCAGCCAGTCAATCGGGGGCCACTACAATGAGCAGTTCTTC.

This clonotype was observed at least ten times. The V and J genes are TRBV20-1 and TRBJ1-2; D is unresolved. Trimming stripped 3 bases from V and 8 bases from J, with 10 bases between. The V gene's germline CDR1 is DFQATT and CDR2 SNEGSKA (reference sequence). CDR3 size: 11 residues. CDR3 nucleotides: TGCAGTGCTAGGAACCTCGAGGGCTACACCTTC. Amino acids: CSARNLEGYTF.

The J gene is TRBJ2-7, the V gene TRBV4-2; 7 positions agree with TRBD2. V was pared by 0 bases and J by 4 bases, with 9 bases of the junction left unmatched. The CDR3 is 16 amino acids. Germline loops: CDR1 LGHNA, CDR2 YNFKEQ. The chain's CDR3 is CASSQEDGTTAYEQYF. DNA for the CDR3: TGTGCCAGCAGCCAAGAAGACGGGACTACAGCATACGAGCAGTACTTC.

This clonotype was seen only a few times. The gene calls are TRBV10-3 and TRBJ2-7; the match to TRBD2 covers 9 bases. V lost 10 bases and J lost 0; bases outside the gene matches: 4. The germline gives CDR1 ENHRY, CDR2 SYGVKD. This CDR3 spans 13 amino acids. This CDR3 is CANSGSNSYEQYF. CDR3 coding DNA: TGTGCCAATAGCGGGAGTAACTCCTACGAGCAGTACTTC.

This clonotype was seen ten or more times. This rearrangement joins TRBV20-1 to TRBJ2-7; 10 bases align to TRBD2. Germline loops: CDR1 DFQATT, CDR2 SNEGSKA (reference sequence). V shed 6 bases and J 0 bases; nucleotides not matched to a gene: 11. This CDR3 is 16 amino acids long. In DNA, the CDR3 is TGCAGTGCCAGCGGGAGGGGGCTAGCCTCCTCCTACGAGCAGTACTTC. Its translation: CSASGRGLASSYEQYF.

This clonotype was counted at least ten times. This chain joins TRBV2 and TRBJ2-5; 9 bases are a match to TRBD2. Germline CDR1 SNHLY, CDR2 FYNNEI. The CDR3 sequence is 16 residues long. Unmatched junction bases numbered 15, after V lost 8 bases and J lost 5 bases. DNA for the CDR3: TGTGCCAGCCGGACTTTAGCGGGAGAAGGGTGGGAGACCCAGTACTTC. This translates into CASRTLAGEGWETQYF.

There are many counts of this clonotype. The V gene is TRBV6-2 or TRBV6-3, the J gene TRBJ2-5; D unclear. This CDR3 is built from 12 residues. CDR1 is MNHEY and CDR2 is SVGEGT in the germline V gene. The germline V and J ends were trimmed by 3 bases and 5 bases, with 7 bases remaining between them. The CDR3 reads CASSYVGETQYF. As DNA, the CDR3 is TGTGCCAGCAGTTATGTCGGGGAGACCCAGTACTTC.

In regard to this clonotype: Possible read error: a much larger clone is one base away. The CDR3 DNA sequence: TGTGCCAGCAAACAGGGATATCAGCCCCAGGATTTT. This translates into CASKQGYQPQDF. The V gene is TRBV27, the J gene TRBJ1-5; TRBD1 might be the D (6 bases). The CDR3 contains 12 residues. Germline CDR1 and CDR2: MNHEY and SMNVEV (reference sequence).

This clonotype showed up many times. The chain carries TRBV12-3 or TRBV12-4 and TRBJ2-6; 11 positions match TRBD1. The length of the CDR3 is 19 residues. The V segment lost 6 bases and the J segment 3 bases; nucleotides outside the gene matches: 13. The CDR3: CASSNARTGGAGGANVLTF. The DNA for the CDR3 is TGTGCCAGCAGCAACGCGAGGACAGGGGGCGCGGGTGGGGCCAACGTCCTGACTTTC.

The table lists this clonotype with many counts. V usage is TRBV11-2 and J usage is TRBJ1-2; tentatively, D is TRBD1 (6 bases). Trimming shortened V by 0 bases and J by 0 bases, and 14 bases separated the two germline ends. This CDR3 contains 17 residues. The V gene's germline CDR1 is SGHAT and CDR2 FQNNGV. The CDR3 DNA reads as TGTGCCAGCAGCTTAGATTGGAGGGGGGCCGCTAACTATGGCTACACCTTC. This gives the protein CASSLDWRGAANYGYTF.

This clonotype was detected many times. The V gene is TRBV27, the J gene TRBJ2-7, with 10 bases fitting TRBD1. V trimming: 8 bases; J trimming: 4 bases; junction bases outside the gene matches: 8. Per the germline V gene, CDR1 is MNHEY and CDR2 is SMNVEV (reference sequence). The CDR3 loop spans 14 amino acids. CDR3: CASSAGTGDYEQYF. Written as DNA, the CDR3 is TGTGCCAGCTCCGCCGGGACAGGGGATTACGAGCAGTACTTC.

The chain joins TRBV11-1 to TRBJ2-3; a weak D match, TRBD2 (5 bases). This CDR3 is built from 15 residues. Between the trimmed V and J ends, which lost 3 bases and 2 bases, there was a span of 12 bases. Germline V gives CDR1 SGHAT, CDR2 FQDESV (reference sequence). The CDR3 sequence is CASSFRGFVTDTQYF. CDR3 nucleotides: TGTGCCAGCAGCTTTCGGGGTTTCGTCACAGATACGCAGTATTTT.

The sample holds many counts of this clonotype. The chain has TRBV4-2 and TRBJ2-2, with 8 bases matching TRBD2. Trimming at V came to 0 bases and at J to 7 bases, leaving 7 bases not matched to a gene. The germline V gene has CDR1 LGHNA and CDR2 YNFKEQ. This CDR3 spans 16 amino acids. The CDR3 region has the DNA TGTGCCAGCAGCCAAGAGACGGGAGGGCCGATCGGGGAGCTGTTTTTT. Translating it yields CASSQETGGPIGELFF.

This clonotype was counted between two and nine times. The chain employs TRBV11-2 and TRBJ2-4, with 9 bases fitting TRBD1. V dropped 1 base and J dropped 1; count of bases not matched to a gene: 17. The CDR3 runs 21 residues. Germline loops: CDR1 SGHAT, CDR2 FQNNGV. In DNA, the CDR3 is TGTGCCAGCAGCTTAGTAACGTGGGGCCGGGACAGGGTGCTGGCCAAAAACATTCAGTACTTC. Protein sequence: CASSLVTWGRDRVLAKNIQYF.